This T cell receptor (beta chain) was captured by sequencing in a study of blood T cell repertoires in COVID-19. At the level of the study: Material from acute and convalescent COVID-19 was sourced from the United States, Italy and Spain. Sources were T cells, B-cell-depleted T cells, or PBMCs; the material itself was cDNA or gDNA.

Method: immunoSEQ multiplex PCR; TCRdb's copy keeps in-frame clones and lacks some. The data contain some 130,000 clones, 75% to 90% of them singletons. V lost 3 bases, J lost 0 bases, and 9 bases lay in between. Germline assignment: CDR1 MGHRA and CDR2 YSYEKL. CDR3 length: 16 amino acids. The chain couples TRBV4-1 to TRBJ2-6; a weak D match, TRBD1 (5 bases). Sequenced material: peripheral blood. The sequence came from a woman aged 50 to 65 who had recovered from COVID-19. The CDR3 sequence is CASSHPGFSGANVLTF. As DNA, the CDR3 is TGCGCCAGCAGCCACCCAGGGTTCTCTGGGGCCAACGTCCTGACTTTC.